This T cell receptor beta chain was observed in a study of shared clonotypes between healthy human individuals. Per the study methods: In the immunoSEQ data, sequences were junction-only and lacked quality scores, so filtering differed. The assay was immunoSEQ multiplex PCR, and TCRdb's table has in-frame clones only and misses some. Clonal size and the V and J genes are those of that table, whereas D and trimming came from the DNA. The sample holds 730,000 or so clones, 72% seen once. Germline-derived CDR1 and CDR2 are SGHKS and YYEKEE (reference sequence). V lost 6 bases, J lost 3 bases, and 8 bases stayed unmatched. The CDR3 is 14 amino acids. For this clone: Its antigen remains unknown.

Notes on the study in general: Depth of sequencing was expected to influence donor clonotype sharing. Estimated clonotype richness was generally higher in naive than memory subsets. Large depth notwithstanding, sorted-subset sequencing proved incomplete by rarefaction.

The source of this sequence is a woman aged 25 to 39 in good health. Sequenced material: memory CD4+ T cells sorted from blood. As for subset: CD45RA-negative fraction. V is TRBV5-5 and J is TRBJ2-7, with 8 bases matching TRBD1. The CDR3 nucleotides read TGTGCCAGCACCACAGGGGGGATCTACTACGAGCAGTACTTC. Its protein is CASTTGGIYYEQYF.